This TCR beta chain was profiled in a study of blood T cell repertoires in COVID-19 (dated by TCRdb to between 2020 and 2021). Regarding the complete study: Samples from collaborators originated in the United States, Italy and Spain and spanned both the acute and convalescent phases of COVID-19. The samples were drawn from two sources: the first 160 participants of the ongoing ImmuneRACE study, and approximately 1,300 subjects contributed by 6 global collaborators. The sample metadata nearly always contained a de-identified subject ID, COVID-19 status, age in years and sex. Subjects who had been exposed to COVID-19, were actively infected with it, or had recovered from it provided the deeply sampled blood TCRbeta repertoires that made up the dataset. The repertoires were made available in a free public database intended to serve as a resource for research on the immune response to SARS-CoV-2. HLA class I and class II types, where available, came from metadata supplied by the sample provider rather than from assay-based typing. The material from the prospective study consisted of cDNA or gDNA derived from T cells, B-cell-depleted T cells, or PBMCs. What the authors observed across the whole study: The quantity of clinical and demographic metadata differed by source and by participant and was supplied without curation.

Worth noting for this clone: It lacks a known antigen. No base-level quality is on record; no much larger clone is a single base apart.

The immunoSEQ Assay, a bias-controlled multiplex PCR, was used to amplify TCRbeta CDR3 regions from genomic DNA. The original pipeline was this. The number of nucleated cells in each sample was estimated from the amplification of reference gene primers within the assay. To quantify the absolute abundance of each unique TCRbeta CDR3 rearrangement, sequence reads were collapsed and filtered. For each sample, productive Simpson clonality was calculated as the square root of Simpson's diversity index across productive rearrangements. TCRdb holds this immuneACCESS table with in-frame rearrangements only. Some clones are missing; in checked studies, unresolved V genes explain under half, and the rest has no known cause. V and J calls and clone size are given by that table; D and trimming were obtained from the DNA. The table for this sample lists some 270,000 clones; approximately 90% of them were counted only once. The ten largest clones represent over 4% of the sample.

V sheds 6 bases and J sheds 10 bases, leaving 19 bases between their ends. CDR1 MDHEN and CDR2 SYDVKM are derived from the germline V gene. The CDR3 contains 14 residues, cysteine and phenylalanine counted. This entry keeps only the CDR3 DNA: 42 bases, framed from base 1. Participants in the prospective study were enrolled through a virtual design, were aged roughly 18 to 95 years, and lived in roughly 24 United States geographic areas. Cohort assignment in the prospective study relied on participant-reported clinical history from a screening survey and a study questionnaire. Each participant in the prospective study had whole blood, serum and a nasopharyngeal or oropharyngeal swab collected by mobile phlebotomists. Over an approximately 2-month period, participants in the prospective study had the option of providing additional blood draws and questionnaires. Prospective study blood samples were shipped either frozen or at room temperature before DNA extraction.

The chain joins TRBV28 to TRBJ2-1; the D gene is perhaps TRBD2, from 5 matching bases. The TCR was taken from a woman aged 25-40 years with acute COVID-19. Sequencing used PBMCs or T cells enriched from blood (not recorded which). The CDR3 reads CASSLPKNEGEQFF. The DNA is TGTGCCAGCAGCCTCCCCAAAAACGAGGGCGAGCAGTTCTTC.